The clone carrying this TCR beta chain was seen a handful of times. What it recognizes is unknown. The data originate from a study of regulatory T cells in long-lasting Graves disease. Study-wide background: Graves' patients, newly diagnosed, had taken antithyroid drugs under 3 months.

CDR3 length equals 15 residues. Germline CDR1 MNHEY, CDR2 SMNVEV (reference sequence). V lost 5 bases, J lost 8 bases, and 18 bases lay in between. Noted time point: newly diagnosed GD, antithyroid drugs for less than 3 months. Construction of the TCR library relied on RNA isolated from PBMCs. The TCR beta library used iRepertoire HTBI primers with Arm-PCR amplification of CDR3. TCRdb processed the multiplex PCR reads anew with MiXCR; each CDR3 protein has one entry. The data hold about 620,000 distinct CDR3 sequences, with under 20% observed a single time. Study-level points and caveats: TRBV28 was favored in persistent disease, as were TRBJ1-2 and TRBJ2-5. Public clonotype sharing was higher in persistent than newly diagnosed patients.

This sample was also put to use in a study of T cells in Graves' hyperthyroidism and ophthalmopathy. Turning to that study: RT-PCR in the first round (using the HTBI primer set) targeted the TCR CDR3.

The clonotype originates from a woman in her 30s with Graves disease. The chain has TRBV27 and TRBJ1-4; TRBD1 might be the D (5 bases). The source material was peripheral blood mononuclear cells (PBMCs), sampled at new diagnosis, from a patient treated with antithyroid drugs. The CDR3 protein is CASSPARGGGEKLFF. The CDR3 DNA reads TGTGCCAGCAGTCCGGCCCGGGGGGGAGGCGAAAAACTGTTTTTT.